The rows below give T cell receptor beta chains drawn from one sample of a study of cytomegalovirus exposure and HLA in healthy donors. Profiled with immunoSEQ multiplex PCR; TCRdb holds only in-frame clones, not every one. Among more than 65,000 clones listed, about 92% were seen once. The sequenced material came from PBMCs. The source is a man aged 18 to 30 in good health and CMV-seronegative. CDR3s leave out the opening cysteine and the closing phenylalanine or tryptophan. The size entry is marked missing in some rows and otherwise reads once, few, many or a size class.

len	v_gene	j_gene	abundance	CDR3aa
14	TRBV7-9	TRBJ2-2	.	ASSSMTGANTGELF
14	TRBV6-1	TRBJ2-3	.	ASSATLRESTDTQY
12	TRBV18	TRBJ1-2	.	ASSPKQDPKGYT
13	TRBV27	.	.	ASSSGLPSSYEQY
12	TRBV18	TRBJ1-1	.	ASSPWQANTEAF
14	TRBV4-1	TRBJ2-1	.	ASSPRAGSVGNEQF
13	TRBV4-1	TRBJ2-5	.	ASSHNEGVRETQY
14	TRBV7-2	TRBJ2-1	.	ASSPITSGKYNEQF
12	TRBV2	TRBJ2-5	.	ASSYGGTGETQY
13	TRBV7-3	TRBJ1-2	.	ASSPSGERGYGYT
11	TRBV7-2	TRBJ1-2	.	ASSLPGGYGYT
16	TRBV7-6	TRBJ2-3	.	ASSAGQGASIRTDTQY
14	TRBV5-1	TRBJ1-1	.	ASSYRDRRKNTEAF
14	TRBV2	TRBJ2-4	.	ASSDRGLGAKNIQY
13	TRBV30	TRBJ2-7	.	AWSGLAGTTYEQY
12	TRBV5-1	TRBJ2-7	.	ASSPPGTGVEQY
12	TRBV19	TRBJ1-2	few	ASSIGTGSYGYT
14	TRBV4-3	TRBJ1-3	.	ASSQDGQGVGNTIY
12	TRBV10-1	TRBJ1-4	.	ASSETATNEKLF